The 3 T cell receptor beta chains listed next were all sequenced from one sample in a study of blood T cell repertoires in COVID-19. Method: immunoSEQ multiplex PCR; TCRdb's copy keeps in-frame clones and lacks some. The sample lists 250,000 or so clones; about 85% were seen once. The sequenced material came from PBMCs or T cells enriched from blood (not recorded which). The receptors derive from a man aged 25-45 years who had recovered from COVID-19.

V is TRBV7-2 and J is TRBJ2-7; TRBD2 matches at 9 bases. CDR3 size: 15 residues. Trimming took 3 bases from V and 7 from J; bases not matched to a gene: 10. Germline V gives CDR1 SGHTA, CDR2 FQGNSA. Here the CDR3 reads CASSLSSGVVGEQYF. The CDR3 DNA reads as TGTGCCAGCAGCTTGTCTAGCGGGGTAGTAGGAGAGCAGTACTTC.

This clone has a single count. The chain is built from TRBV27 and TRBJ1-2; tentatively, D is TRBD1 (6 bases). The ends were cut back, 5 bases at V and 6 bases at J, with 16 bases in the middle. Germline V lookup: CDR1 MNHEY, CDR2 SMNVEV (reference sequence). This CDR3 spans 14 amino acids. CDR3 coding DNA: TGTGCCAGCAGTCCCGGCGGGGGGGCCCATGGCTACACCTTC. Its translation: CASSPGGGAHGYTF.

The chain uses TRBV30 and TRBJ2-5; 7 bases agree with TRBD2. CDR1 GTSNPN and CDR2 SVGIG come from the germline V gene (reference sequence). CDR3 length: 13 amino acids. Trimming at V came to 3 bases and at J to 1 base, leaving 2 bases not matched to a gene. CDR3 sequence (DNA): TGTGCCTGGAGCCGACTAGCCCAAGAGACCCAGTACTTC. Protein product: CAWSRLAQETQYF.